This T cell receptor beta chain was sequenced in a study of Graves' ophthalmopathy and Graves' hyperthyroidism. Study-level background: Ophthalmopathy absent within 18 months of follow-up marked hyperthyroidism as stable.

This clonotype appeared many times. TCR beta CDR3 amplification used RNA transcripts. First-round RT-PCR relied on HTBI primers, and a second-round multiplex PCR came next. Via MiXCR, TCRdb re-called the multiplex PCR reads, giving one row per CDR3 protein. The sample has around 1.1 million distinct CDR3 sequences, 35% to 40% seen once. The sample taken for sequencing was peripheral blood or thyroid tissue (not recorded which). This sequence originates from an adult man with Graves' hyperthyroidism.

The CDR3 region has the DNA TGTGCCAGCAGCTTAGCTTTCGCAGGGGCGGATGGCTACACCTTC. This sequence encodes CASSLAFAGADGYTF. V gene TRBV7-9 combines with J gene TRBJ1-2; D perhaps matches TRBD1 (6 bases). Germline V gene sequence: CDR1 SEHNR, CDR2 FQNEAQ (reference sequence). The CDR3 has 15 residues. The ends were cut back, 0 bases at V and 6 bases at J, with 14 bases in the middle.